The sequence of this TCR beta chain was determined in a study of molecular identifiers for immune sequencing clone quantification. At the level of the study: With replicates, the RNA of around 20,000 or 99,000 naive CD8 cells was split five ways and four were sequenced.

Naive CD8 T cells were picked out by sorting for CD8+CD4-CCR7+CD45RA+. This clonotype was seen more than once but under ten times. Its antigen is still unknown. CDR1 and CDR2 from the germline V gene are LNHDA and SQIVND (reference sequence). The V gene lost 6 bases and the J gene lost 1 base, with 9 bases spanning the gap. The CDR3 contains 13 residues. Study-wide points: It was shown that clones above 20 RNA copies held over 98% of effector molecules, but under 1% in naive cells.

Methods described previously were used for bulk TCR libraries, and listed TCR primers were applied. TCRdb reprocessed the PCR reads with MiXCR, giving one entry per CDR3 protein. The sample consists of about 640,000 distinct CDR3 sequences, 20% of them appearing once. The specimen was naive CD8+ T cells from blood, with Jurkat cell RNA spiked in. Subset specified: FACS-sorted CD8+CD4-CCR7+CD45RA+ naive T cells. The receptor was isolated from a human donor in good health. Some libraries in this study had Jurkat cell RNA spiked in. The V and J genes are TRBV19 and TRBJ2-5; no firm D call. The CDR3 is CASSRRLQETQYF. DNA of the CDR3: TGTGCCAGTAGCCGGCGACTCCAAGAGACCCAGTACTTC.